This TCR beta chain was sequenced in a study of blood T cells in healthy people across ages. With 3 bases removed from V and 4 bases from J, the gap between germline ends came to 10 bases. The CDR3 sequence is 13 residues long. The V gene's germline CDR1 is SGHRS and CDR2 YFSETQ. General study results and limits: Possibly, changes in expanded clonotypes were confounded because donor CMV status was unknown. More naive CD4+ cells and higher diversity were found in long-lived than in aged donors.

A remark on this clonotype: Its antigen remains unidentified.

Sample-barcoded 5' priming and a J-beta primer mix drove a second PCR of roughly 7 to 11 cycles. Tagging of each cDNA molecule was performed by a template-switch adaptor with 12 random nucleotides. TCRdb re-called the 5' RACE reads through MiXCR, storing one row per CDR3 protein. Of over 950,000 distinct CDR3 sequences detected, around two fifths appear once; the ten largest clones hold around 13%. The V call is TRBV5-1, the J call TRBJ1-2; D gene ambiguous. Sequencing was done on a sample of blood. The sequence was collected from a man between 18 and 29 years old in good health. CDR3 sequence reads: CASSSLDGYGYTF. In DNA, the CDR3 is TGCGCCAGCAGCTCCCTTGACGGCTATGGCTACACCTTC.